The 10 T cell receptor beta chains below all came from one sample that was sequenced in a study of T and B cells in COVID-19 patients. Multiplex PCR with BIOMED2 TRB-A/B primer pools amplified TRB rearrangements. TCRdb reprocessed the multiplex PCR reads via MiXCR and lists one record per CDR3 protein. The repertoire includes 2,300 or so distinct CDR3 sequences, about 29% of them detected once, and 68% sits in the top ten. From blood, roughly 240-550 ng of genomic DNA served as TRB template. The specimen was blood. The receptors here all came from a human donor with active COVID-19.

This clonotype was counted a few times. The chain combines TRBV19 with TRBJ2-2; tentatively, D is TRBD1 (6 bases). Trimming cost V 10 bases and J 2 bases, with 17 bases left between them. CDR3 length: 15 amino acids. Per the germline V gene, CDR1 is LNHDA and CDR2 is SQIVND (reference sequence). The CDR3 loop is CATHPTGKNTGELFF. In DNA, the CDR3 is TGTGCCACCCACCCAACAGGGAAAAACACCGGGGAGCTGTTTTTT.

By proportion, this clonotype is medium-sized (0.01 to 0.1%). DNA of the CDR3: TGTGCCAGCAGCTCGGGAGGGAGGGTGCAGTACTTC. It encodes CASSSGGRVQYF. The rearrangement uses TRBV5-5 and TRBJ2-7, with TRBD2 identical over 8 bases. CDR1 and CDR2 from the germline V gene are SGHKS and YYEKEE (reference sequence). This CDR3 region has 12 residues. V lost 3 bases, J lost 9 bases, and 5 bases stayed unmatched.

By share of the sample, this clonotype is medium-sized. CDR3 loop: CASSYVTGQETQYF. The CDR3 DNA reads TGTGCCAGCAGTTATGTTACAGGCCAAGAGACCCAGTACTTC. This chain links TRBV6-5 with TRBJ2-5; weak D call: TRBD1 (5 bases). V was cut by 3 bases and J by 1 base, with 9 bases left in between. Per germline, CDR1 MNHEY and CDR2 SVGAGI. The CDR3 loop spans 14 amino acids.

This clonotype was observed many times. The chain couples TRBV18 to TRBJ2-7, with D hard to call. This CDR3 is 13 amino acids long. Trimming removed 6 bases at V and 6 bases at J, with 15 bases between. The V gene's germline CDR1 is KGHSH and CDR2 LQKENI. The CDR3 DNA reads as TGTGCCAGCTCCCTCAGGCCTGCGAGCGAGCAGTACTTC. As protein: CASSLRPASEQYF.

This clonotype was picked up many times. The CDR3 DNA sequence: TGTGCCAGCAGCTTTAAGCAGGGAGCGAATAGCAATCAGCCCCAGCATTTT. Encoded protein: CASSFKQGANSNQPQHF. The chain employs TRBV5-4 and TRBJ1-5, with TRBD1 as a possible D gene (5 bases). Trimming pared 2 bases from V and 0 bases from J, leaving 15 bases between. The germline V gene has CDR1 SGHNT and CDR2 YYREEE (reference sequence). CDR3 length equals 17 residues.

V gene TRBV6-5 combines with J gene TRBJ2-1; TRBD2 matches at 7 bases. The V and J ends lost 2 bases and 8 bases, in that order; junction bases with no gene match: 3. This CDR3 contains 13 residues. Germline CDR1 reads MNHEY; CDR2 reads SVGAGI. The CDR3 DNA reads TGTGCCAGCAGTTACAGGGGAGGGGATGAGCAGTTCTTC. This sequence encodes CASSYRGGDEQFF.

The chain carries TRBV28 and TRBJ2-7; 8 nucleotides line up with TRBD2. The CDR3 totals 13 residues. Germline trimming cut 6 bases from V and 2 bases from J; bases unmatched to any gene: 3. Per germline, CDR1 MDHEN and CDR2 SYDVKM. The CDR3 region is CASRDSGTYEQYF. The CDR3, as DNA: TGTGCCAGCAGGGATAGCGGGACCTACGAGCAGTACTTC.

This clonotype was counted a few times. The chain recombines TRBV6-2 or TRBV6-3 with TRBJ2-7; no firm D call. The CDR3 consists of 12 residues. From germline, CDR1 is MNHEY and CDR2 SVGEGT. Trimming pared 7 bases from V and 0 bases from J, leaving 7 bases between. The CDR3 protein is CASNGVSYEQYF. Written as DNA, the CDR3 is TGTGCCAGCAATGGAGTCTCCTACGAGCAGTACTTC.

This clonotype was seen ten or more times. The CDR3 loop is CASSESRTRQLNEQFF. CDR3 bases: TGTGCCAGCAGTGAATCGCGAACAAGGCAATTAAATGAGCAGTTCTTC. The chain carries TRBV6-1 and TRBJ2-1; D unresolved. The CDR3 is made up of 16 amino acids. With 2 bases removed from V and 7 bases from J, the gap between germline ends came to 18 bases. Per germline, CDR1 MNHNS and CDR2 SASEGT.

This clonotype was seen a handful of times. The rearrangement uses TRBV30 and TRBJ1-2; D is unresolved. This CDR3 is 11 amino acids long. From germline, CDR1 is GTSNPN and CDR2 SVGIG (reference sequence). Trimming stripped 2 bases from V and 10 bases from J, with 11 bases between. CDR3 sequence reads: CAWSIQGFYTF. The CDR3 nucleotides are TGTGCCTGGAGTATCCAAGGGTTCTACACCTTC.